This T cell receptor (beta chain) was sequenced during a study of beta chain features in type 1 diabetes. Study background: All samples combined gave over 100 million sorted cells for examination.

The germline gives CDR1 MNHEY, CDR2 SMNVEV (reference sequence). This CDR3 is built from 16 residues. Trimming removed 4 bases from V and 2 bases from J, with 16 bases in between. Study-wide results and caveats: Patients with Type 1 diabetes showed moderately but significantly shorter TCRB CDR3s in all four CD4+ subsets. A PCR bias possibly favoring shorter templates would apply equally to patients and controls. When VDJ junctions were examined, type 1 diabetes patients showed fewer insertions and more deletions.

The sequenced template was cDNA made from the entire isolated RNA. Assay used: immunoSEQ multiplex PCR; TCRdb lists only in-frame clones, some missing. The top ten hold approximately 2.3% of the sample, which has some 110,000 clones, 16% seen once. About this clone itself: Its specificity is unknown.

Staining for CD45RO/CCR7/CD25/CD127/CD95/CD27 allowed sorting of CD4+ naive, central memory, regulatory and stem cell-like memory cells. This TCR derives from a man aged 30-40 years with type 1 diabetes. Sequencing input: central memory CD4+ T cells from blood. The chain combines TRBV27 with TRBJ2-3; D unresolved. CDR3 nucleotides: TGTGCCAGCAGTTCTGGGGTCAATTTTCTCACAGATACGCAGTATTTT. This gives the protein CASSSGVNFLTDTQYF.